The sequence of this T cell receptor beta chain was determined in a study of control samples from healthy donors and cancer patients. The CDR3 contains 14 residues. Generated by immunoSEQ multiplex PCR, the TCRdb table keeps only in-frame clones and is missing some. This sample has fewer than 500,000 clones, with 75% to 95% found just once. The TCR was taken from a man in his forties with head and neck cancer. Sequencing was carried out using PBMCs. The chain combines TRBV21-1 with TRBJ2-5. TRBV21-1 is flagged as a pseudogene. The DNA for the CDR3 is TGTGCCAGCAGCAAAGCCCACGATCAAGAGACCCAGTACTTC. This encodes CASSKAHDQETQYF.